A selection of T cell receptor beta chains follows, all from one sample in a study of cytomegalovirus exposure and HLA in healthy donors. Generated by immunoSEQ multiplex PCR, the TCRdb table keeps only in-frame clones and is missing some. The repertoire holds some 130,000 clones, with 77% as singletons. Sequencing was done on a sample of PBMCs. These TCRs come from a male donor in good health and CMV-seropositive. CDR3s include the opening cysteine and the closing phenylalanine or tryptophan. The D gene is left open where the match is weak. Only part of the rows carry a size: once, few, many, or a class if the clone is expanded.

>TRBJ1-2|TRBV7-2|TRBD1|NA
CASSSTGQRNGYTF
TGTGCCAGCAGCTCAACGGGACAGAGGAACGGCTACACCTTC
>TRBJ1-1|TRBV15|NA|NA
CATSSGMNTEAFF
TGTGCCACCAGTTCGGGGATGAACACTGAAGCTTTCTTT
>TRBJ1-5|TRBV27|NA|NA
CASSLTREGNQPQHF
TGTGCCAGCAGCCTTACAAGGGAGGGGAATCAGCCCCAGCATTTT
>TRBJ1-1|TRBV18|NA|NA
CASSPRGGVYHMAFF
TGTGCCAGCTCACCACGAGGAGGGGTTTATCATATGGCTTTCTTT
>TRBJ1-4|TRBV6-5|NA|few
CASRTGDGEKLFF
TGTGCCAGCAGAACGGGAGATGGTGAAAAACTGTTTTTT
>TRBJ2-7|TRBV6-5|TRBD1|NA
CASSLGQRYEQYF
TGTGCCAGCAGTTTGGGACAGCGGTACGAGCAGTACTTC
>TRBJ2-7|TRBV9|TRBD2|once
CASSVASGRATGEQYF
TGTGCCAGCAGCGTAGCCAGCGGGAGGGCAACGGGGGAGCAGTACTTC
>TRBJ2-7|TRBV2|TRBD1|NA
CASRGTGVREQYF
TGTGCCAGCAGAGGGACAGGGGTCCGCGAGCAGTACTTC
>TRBJ2-1|TRBV9|TRBD2|NA
CASSVITSGAANEQFF
TGTGCCAGCAGCGTAATAACTAGCGGGGCTGCCAATGAGCAGTTCTTC
>TRBJ2-5|TRBV7-8|TRBD1|NA
CASSLDRVQETQYF
TGTGCCAGCAGCCTTGACAGGGTCCAAGAGACCCAGTACTTC
>TRBJ2-5|TRBV7-2|TRBD2|NA
CASSPPGLARTQYF
TGTGCCAGCAGCCCCCCGGGACTAGCTCGGACCCAGTACTTC
>TRBJ2-7|TRBV2|TRBD2|NA
CASGGTSGVYEQYF
TGTGCCAGCGGAGGGACTAGCGGAGTCTACGAGCAGTACTTC
>TRBJ2-7|TRBV4-2|NA|NA
CASSQSTGTSSYEQYF
TGTGCCAGCAGCCAATCCACCGGGACTTCATCCTACGAGCAGTACTTC
>TRBJ2-1|TRBV27|TRBD1|NA
CASSFDTRTGAGNEQFF
TGTGCCAGCAGTTTCGATACTCGGACAGGGGCGGGTAATGAGCAGTTCTTC
>TRBJ1-6|TRBV7-2|TRBD1|NA
CASSLDRGPNSPLHF
TGTGCCAGCAGCCTGGACAGGGGGCCAAATTCACCCCTCCACTTT
>TRBJ2-3|TRBV5-1|TRBD1|NA
CASSWTGTHRGDTQYF
TGCGCCAGCAGCTGGACCGGAACTCACAGGGGAGATACGCAGTATTTT
>TRBJ2-1|TRBV6-5|NA|NA
CASSLVLGLNEQFF
TGTGCCAGCAGCTTAGTGTTGGGGCTAAATGAGCAGTTCTTC
>TRBJ1-5|TRBV28|NA|NA
CASSLFLQPQHF
TGTGCCAGCAGTTTGTTTCTCCAGCCCCAGCATTTT
>TRBJ2-3|TRBV2|NA|once
CASSERTENTDTQYF
TGTGCCAGCAGTGAAAGGACAGAGAATACAGATACGCAGTATTTT
>TRBJ2-2|TRBV9|NA|NA
CASSLRGANTGELFF
TGTGCCAGCAGCCTCCGCGGGGCGAACACCGGGGAGCTGTTTTTT
>TRBJ2-5|TRBV6-1|TRBD2|NA
CATGLAGLETQYF
TGTGCCACTGGCCTAGCGGGGCTAGAGACCCAGTACTTC
>TRBJ2-7|TRBV18|TRBD1|NA
CASSPDRDSYEQYF
TGTGCCAGCTCACCAGACAGGGACTCCTACGAGCAGTACTTC
>TRBJ2-1|TRBV7-9|NA|NA
CASSLGLAGTYNEQFF
TGTGCCAGCAGCTTAGGTCTTGCGGGCACCTACAATGAGCAGTTCTTC
>TRBJ1-1|TRBV27|NA|few
CASSRLGRDTEAFF
TGTGCCAGCAGCCGCCTGGGGCGCGACACTGAAGCTTTCTTT
>TRBJ1-4|TRBV9|TRBD1|NA
CASSVSDTGGQGKVFF
TGTGCCAGCAGCGTATCGGACACAGGGGGCCAGGGAAAAGTGTTTTTT
>TRBJ2-1|TRBV29-1|TRBD2|NA
CSVEGGLAGEDEQFF
TGCAGCGTTGAAGGTGGACTAGCGGGAGAGGATGAGCAGTTCTTC
>TRBJ2-7|TRBV10-3|TRBD1|NA
CAISESRTGTPYEQYF
TGTGCCATCAGTGAGTCCCGGACAGGGACCCCCTACGAGCAGTACTTC
>TRBJ1-2|TRBV27|TRBD1|few
CASSLYRGRGYTF
TGTGCCAGCAGTTTATACAGGGGGCGAGGCTACACCTTC
>TRBJ1-5|TRBV19|TRBD1|NA
CASSIDRTGDQPQHF
TGTGCCAGTAGTATAGATAGGACAGGGGATCAGCCCCAGCATTTT
>TRBJ2-2|TRBV29-1|TRBD1|NA
CSVETGERRLFF
TGCAGCGTGGAGACAGGGGAACGGAGGCTGTTTTTT
>TRBJ2-7|TRBV7-3|TRBD1|few
CAMIRGPYGESYEQYF
TGTGCCATGATAAGGGGGCCCTACGGGGAATCCTACGAGCAGTACTTC
>TRBJ1-1|TRBV7-9|TRBD1|NA
CASSLRTGPGLMNTEAFF
TGTGCCAGCAGCTTAAGGACAGGTCCCGGGTTGATGAACACTGAAGCTTTCTTT